The entry that follows covers one TCR beta chain sequence. Its antigen is unknown. The sample originates from a study of cytomegalovirus exposure and HLA in healthy donors. On the study more broadly: Unique TCR beta sequences numbering 95 million to 130 million came from 150 million to 200 million T cells in an earlier analysis.

The trim removed 4 bases at V and 8 bases at J, leaving 8 bases unmatched. CDR3 length equals 13 residues. Germline CDR1 SGHTS, CDR2 YDEGEE. This PCR relied on a set of 60 Vbeta primers and 13 Jbeta primers. TCRdb keeps only in-frame clones here, not all; method: immunoSEQ multiplex PCR. The table shows over 95,000 clones, with 60% to 85% occurring only once. Study-wide findings and caveats: The study recorded over 150 TCR beta chains that were cytomegalovirus-associated. The authors later linked a missense DCLRE1C variant to TCR beta V- and J-gene trimming. Per a prior analysis, the majority of TCR beta V segments were productive roughly 87% or roughly 30% of the time.

This sequence originates from a female donor in good health and CMV-seronegative. This chain connects TRBV5-8 to TRBJ1-1; 7 nucleotides match TRBD1. The material sequenced was PBMCs. CDR3 nucleotide sequence: TGTGCCAGCAGCCGCCCGGGACAGCCCGAAGCTTTCTTT. Encoded protein: CASSRPGQPEAFF.